This TCR beta chain came from a study of blood T cells in healthy people across ages. Sample-barcoded 5' priming and a J-beta primer mix drove a second PCR of roughly 6 to 12 cycles. Per-sample output comprised a minimum of 2.5 million paired-end reads containing CDR3. TCRdb independently ran MiXCR on the 5' RACE reads; one entry per CDR3 protein. The table includes 800,000 to 1,300,000 distinct CDR3 sequences, approximately 25% detected once. Germline CDR1 and CDR2: LGHDT and YNNKEL (reference sequence). The ends were cut back, 3 bases at V and 6 bases at J, with 8 bases in the middle. The CDR3 covers 12 residues. These data were also filed under a second study, of T cells of mothers and their children. From that report: Study donors consisted of a few healthy Caucasian mothers and their six children. With unrelated pairs as the comparison, related mother-child pairs had a slightly higher overlap that was not significant.

The sequence came from a girl aged 2 to 10 in good health. Specimen: blood. The rearrangement links TRBV3-1 to TRBJ1-2; unclear D gene. Here the CDR3 reads CASSQGSDGYTF. For the CDR3, the DNA is TGTGCCAGCAGCCAGGGTTCGGATGGCTACACCTTC.